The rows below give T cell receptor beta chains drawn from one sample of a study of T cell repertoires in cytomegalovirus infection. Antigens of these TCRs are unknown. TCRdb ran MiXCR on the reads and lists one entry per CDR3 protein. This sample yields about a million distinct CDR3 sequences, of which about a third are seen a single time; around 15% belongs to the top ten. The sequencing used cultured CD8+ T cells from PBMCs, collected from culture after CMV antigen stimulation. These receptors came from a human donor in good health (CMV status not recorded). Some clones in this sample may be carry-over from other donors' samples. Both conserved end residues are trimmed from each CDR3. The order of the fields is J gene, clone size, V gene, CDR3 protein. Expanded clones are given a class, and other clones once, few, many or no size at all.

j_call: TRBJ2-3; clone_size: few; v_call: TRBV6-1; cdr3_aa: ASSAPLEGGLGTDTQY
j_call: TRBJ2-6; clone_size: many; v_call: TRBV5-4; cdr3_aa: ASSLGRANVLT
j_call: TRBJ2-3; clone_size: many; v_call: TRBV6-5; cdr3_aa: ASSYSTGGTWYTDTQY
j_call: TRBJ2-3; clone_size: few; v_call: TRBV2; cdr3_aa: ASNLSGTDSSTDTQY
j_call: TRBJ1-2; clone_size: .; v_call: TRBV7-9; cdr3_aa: ASSLGWQEANYGYT
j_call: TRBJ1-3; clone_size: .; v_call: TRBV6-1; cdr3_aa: ASSKGYGNTIY
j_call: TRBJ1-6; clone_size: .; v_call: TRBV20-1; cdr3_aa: SARGPGTGGSLH
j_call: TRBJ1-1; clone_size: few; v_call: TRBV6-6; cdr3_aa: ASSYGVTEAF
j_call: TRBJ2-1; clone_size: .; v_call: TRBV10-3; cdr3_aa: AISDPSESYNEQF
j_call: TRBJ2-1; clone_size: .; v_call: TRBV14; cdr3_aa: ASSHPGHGSYNEQF
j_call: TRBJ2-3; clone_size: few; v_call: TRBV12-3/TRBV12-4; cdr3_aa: ASSFRGQGDTQY
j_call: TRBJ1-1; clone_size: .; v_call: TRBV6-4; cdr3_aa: ASSDAVNTEAF
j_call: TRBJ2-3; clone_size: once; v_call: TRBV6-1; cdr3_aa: ASSDYKADTQY
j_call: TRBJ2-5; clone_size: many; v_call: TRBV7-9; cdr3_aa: ASSLNGQQETQY
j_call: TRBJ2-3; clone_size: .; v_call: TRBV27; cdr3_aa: ASSQVRALADTQY
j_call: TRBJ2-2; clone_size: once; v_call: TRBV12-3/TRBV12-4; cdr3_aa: ASSFGDSGELF
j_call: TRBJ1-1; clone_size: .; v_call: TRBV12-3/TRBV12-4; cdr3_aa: ASSLGTGLSTEAF
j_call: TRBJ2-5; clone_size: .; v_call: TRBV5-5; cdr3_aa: ASSVSGGAAETQY
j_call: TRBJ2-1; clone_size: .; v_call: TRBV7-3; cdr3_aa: ANSPSGGAEQF
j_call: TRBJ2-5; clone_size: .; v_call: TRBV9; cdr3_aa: ASSVAGGTGETQY
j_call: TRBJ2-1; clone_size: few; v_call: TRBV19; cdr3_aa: ASSIDLSYNEQF
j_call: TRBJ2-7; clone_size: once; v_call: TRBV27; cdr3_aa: ASSLLEGYEQY
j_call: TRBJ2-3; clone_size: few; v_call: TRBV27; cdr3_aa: AVARAGRTDTQY
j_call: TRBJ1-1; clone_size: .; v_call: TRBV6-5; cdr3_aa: ASTPGGSNTEAF
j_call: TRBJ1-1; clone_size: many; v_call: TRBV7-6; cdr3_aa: ASSSPAGLNTEAF
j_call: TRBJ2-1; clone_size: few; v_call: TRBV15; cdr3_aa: ATRTSGYNEQF
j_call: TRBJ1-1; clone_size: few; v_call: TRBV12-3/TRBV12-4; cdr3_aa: ATHGGGAF
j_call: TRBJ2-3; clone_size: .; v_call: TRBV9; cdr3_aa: ASSPGGDTDTQY
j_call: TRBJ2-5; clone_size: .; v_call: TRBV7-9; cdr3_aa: ASSLIGSGGETQY
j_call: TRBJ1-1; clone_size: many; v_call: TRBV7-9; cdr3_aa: ASSLVEGVGEAF
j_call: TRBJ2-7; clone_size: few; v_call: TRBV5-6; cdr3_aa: ASSGQGIEQY
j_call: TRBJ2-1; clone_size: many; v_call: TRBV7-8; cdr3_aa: ASSPLKGRNEQF
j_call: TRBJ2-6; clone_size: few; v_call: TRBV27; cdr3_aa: ASSSPHMSSGANVLT
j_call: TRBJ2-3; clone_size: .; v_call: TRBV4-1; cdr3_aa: ASSQGGTSLDTQY
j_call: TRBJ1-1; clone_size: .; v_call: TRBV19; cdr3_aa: ASRLLTGGLLNTEAF
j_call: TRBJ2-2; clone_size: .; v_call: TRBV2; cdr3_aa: ASGGAGTGELF
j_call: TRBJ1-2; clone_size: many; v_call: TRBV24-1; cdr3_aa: ATSETGHGIDGYT
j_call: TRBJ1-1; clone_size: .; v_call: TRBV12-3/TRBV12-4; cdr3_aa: ASIPAENTEAF
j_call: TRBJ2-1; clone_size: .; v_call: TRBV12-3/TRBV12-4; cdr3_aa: ASSPKLGQDHYDNEQF
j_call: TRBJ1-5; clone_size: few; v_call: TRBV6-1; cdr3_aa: ASRSGTSLSSNQPQH
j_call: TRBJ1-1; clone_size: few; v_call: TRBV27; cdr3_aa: ASSLLPDRANTEAF
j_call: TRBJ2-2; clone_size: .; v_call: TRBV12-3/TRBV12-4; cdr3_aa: ASSFDGIPRRGDTGELF
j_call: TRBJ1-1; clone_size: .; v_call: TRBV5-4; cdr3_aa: ASRSTANTEAF
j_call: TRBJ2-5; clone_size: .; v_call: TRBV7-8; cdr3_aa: ASTLVRPETQY
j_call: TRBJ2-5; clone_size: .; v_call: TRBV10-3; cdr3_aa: AISERTTLLQETQY
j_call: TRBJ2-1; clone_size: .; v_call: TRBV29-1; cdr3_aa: SVEGGKDSSYNEQF
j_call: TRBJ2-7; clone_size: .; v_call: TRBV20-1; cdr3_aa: SARDRDKKYEQY
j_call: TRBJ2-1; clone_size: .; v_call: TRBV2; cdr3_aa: ASIGGGTLLNEQF
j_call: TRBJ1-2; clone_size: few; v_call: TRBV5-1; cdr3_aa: ASSLEGIGYGYT
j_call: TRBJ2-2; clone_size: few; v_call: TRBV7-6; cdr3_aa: ASSFRETGELF
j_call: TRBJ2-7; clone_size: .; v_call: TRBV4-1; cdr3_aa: ASSQETGRTYEQY
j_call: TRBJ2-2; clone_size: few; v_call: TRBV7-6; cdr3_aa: ASSLAPGALNTGELF
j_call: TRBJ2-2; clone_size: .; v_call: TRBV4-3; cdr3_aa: ASSQEPGQGITGELF
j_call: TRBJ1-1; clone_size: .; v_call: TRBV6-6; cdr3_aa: ASSYVAQGRAEAF
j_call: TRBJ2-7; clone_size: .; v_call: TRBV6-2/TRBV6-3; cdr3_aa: ASIGWGTGGYEQY
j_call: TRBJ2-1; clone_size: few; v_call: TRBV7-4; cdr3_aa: ASSTPDLYNEQF
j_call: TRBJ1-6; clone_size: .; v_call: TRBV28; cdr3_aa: ASAPRQGGLNSPLH
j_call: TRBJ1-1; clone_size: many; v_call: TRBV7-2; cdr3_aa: ASSKAVDTEAF
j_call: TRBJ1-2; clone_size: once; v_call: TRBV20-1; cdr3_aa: SARVGDRGPANYGYT
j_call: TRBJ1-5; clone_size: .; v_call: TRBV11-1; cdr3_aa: ASSLCVKLGNQPQH